One T cell receptor (beta chain) is described in this entry. What it recognizes is unknown. The data derive from a study of cytomegalovirus exposure and HLA in healthy donors. PCR amplification relied on 60 Vbeta primers (plus 13 Jbeta primers). TCRdb's table, derived via immunoSEQ multiplex PCR, lists solely in-frame clones and lacks some. The data contain over 150,000 clones, roughly 70% of them singletons. General study results and limits: Presence/absence comparisons presumed near-even sequencing depth among donors. TCR beta chain V- and J-gene trimming was linked, in a later analysis, to a missense variant in DCLRE1C. In an earlier analysis, most TCR beta V segments were productive about 87% or about 30% of the time. TCR beta chains numbering about 160 were designated cytomegalovirus-associated.

V lost 9 bases to trimming and J lost 6 bases, with 27 bases between them. CDR3 length: 17 amino acids. The germline CDR1 and CDR2 sequences are ENHRY and SYGVKD. The source is a male donor in good health and CMV-seronegative. The specimen sequenced was PBMCs. The rearrangement uses TRBV10-3 and TRBJ1-3; maybe TRBD1 (5 bases). This chain's CDR3 is CAITFRPRTTPINTIYF. CDR3 nucleotide sequence: TGTGCCATAACTTTCCGTCCGAGGACAACACCGATAAACACCATATATTTT.